This record looks at one T cell receptor beta chain sequence and its context. The ends were cut back, 0 bases at V and 11 bases at J, with 6 bases in the middle. Germline V gene sequence: CDR1 SGDLS, CDR2 YYNGEE. The CDR3 extends over 11 amino acids. This entry is derived from a study of cytomegalovirus exposure and HLA in healthy donors. Vbeta (60) and Jbeta (13) primers were used in the PCR. Sequencing was performed with immunoSEQ multiplex PCR; in TCRdb, only in-frame clones are kept and a portion is missing. Found here are 120,000 to 150,000 clones, around 80% of them singletons; the top ten hold approximately 4.2%.

The chain combines TRBV9 with TRBJ2-1; D remains ambiguous. The receptor comes from a middle-aged woman in good health and CMV-seropositive. The sample consisted of PBMCs. The CDR3 DNA follows: TGTGCCAGCAGCGTAGGGCAAAAGCAGTTCTTC. Residues: CASSVGQKQFF.